Sequencing of this T cell receptor (beta chain) was carried out in a study of cytotoxic CD8 clonotypes in ibrutinib-treated CLL. Findings and limits, study-wide: For progressing versus sustained-remission patients, sampling times were not the same. At progression, clonality fell back toward baseline after rising at ibrutinib response. Rare overall, public clonotypes shrank or held steady under therapy.

Generated by immunoSEQ multiplex PCR, the TCRdb table keeps only in-frame clones and is missing some. The sample lists some 150,000 clones, over 75% occurring once. In regard to this clone: No antigen is known for it.

Germline V gene lookup returns CDR1 LNHDA and CDR2 SQIVND (reference sequence). With 10 bases removed from V and 2 bases from J, the gap between germline ends came to 22 bases. The CDR3 loop spans 16 amino acids. The chain carries TRBV19 and TRBJ2-3, with D perhaps given as TRBD1 or TRBD2 (7 bases each). The clonotype originates from a human donor with chronic lymphocytic leukemia. The sample consisted of PBMCs, taken after 36 months of ibrutinib treatment. For the CDR3, the DNA is TGTGCCACCTCCACCGCAGGGGGGGACGCCACAGATACGCAGTATTTT. It yields the protein CATSTAGGDATDTQYF.